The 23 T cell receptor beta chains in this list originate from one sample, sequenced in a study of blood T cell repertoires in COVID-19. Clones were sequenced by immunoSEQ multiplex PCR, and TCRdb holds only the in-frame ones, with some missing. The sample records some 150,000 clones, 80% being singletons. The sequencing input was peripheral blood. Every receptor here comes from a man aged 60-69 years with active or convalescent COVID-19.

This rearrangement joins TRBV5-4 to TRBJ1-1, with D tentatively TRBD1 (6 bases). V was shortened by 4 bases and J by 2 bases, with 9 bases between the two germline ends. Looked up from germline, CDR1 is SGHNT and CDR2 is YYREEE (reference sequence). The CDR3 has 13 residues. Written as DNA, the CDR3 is TGTGCCAGCAGCCGGGACACAAACACTGAAGCTTTCTTT. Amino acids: CASSRDTNTEAFF.

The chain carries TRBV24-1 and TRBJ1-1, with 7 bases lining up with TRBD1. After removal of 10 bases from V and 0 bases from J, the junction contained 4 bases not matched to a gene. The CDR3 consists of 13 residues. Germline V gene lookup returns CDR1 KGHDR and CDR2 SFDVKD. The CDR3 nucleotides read TGTGCCACTGGGGACAGTTTGAACACTGAAGCTTTCTTT. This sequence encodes CATGDSLNTEAFF.

In DNA form, the CDR3 reads TGTGCCAGCAGCTTAGGGGGGGACAATTCACCCCTCCACTTT. Translated, it gives CASSLGGDNSPLHF. This chain uses TRBV7-9 with TRBJ1-6; maybe TRBD1 (5 bases). Germline CDR1 SEHNR, CDR2 FQNEAQ (reference sequence). The CDR3 totals 14 residues. Trimming stripped 1 base from V and 7 bases from J, with 8 bases between.

CDR3 sequence: CASSPRVGGSSSYNEQFF. The CDR3 region has the DNA TGTGCCAGCTCACCACGGGTGGGCGGGAGTAGCTCCTACAATGAGCAGTTCTTC. The J gene is TRBJ2-1, the V gene TRBV18, with 7 bases aligning to TRBD2. V shed 1 base, J shed 0 bases, and the junction held 9 bases outside the gene matches. The CDR3 covers 18 residues. Germline CDR1 and CDR2: KGHSH and LQKENI.

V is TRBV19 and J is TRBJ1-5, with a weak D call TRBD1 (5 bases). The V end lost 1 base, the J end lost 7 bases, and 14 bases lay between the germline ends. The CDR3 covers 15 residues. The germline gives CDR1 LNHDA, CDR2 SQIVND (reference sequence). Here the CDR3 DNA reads TGTGCCAGTAGTATAGGGTGGCAGGGTGGGCAGCCCCAGCATTTT. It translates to CASSIGWQGGQPQHF.

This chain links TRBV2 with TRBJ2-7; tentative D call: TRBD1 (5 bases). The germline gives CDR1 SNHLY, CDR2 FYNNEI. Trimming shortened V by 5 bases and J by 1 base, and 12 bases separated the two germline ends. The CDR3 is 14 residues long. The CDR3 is CASSPPNRSYEQYF. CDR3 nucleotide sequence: TGTGCCAGCAGTCCCCCCAACAGGTCCTACGAGCAGTACTTC.

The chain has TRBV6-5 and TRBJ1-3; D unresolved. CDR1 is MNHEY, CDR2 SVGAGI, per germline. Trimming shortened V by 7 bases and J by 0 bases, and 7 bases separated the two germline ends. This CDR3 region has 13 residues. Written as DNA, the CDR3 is TGTGCCAGCAACGGGGACTCTGGAAACACCATATATTTT. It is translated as CASNGDSGNTIYF.

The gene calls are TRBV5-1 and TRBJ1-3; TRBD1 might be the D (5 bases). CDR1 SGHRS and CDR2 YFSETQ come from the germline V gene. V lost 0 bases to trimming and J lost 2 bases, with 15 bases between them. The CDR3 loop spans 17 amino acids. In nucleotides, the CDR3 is TGCGCCAGCAGCTTGGCCCAGGGAACAAGGCCTGGAAACACCATATATTTT. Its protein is CASSLAQGTRPGNTIYF.

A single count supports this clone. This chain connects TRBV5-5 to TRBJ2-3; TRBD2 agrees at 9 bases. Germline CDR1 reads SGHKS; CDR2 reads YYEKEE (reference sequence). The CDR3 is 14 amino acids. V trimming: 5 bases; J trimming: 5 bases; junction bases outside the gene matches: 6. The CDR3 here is CASSYSGSEDTQYF. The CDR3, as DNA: TGTGCCAGCAGTTATAGCGGGAGTGAAGATACGCAGTATTTT.

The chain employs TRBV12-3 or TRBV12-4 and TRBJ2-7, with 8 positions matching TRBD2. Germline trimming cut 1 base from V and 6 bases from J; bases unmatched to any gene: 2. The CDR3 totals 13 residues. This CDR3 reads CASSLGGGTEQYF. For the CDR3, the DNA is TGTGCCAGCAGTTTAGGCGGGGGGACCGAGCAGTACTTC.

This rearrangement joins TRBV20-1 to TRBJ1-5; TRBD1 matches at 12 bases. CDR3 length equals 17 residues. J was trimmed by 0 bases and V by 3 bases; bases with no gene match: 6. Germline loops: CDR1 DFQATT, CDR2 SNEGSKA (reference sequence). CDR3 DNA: TGCAGTGCTAGTCCGGGACAGGGGGCTTATAGCAATCAGCCCCAGCATTTT. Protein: CSASPGQGAYSNQPQHF.

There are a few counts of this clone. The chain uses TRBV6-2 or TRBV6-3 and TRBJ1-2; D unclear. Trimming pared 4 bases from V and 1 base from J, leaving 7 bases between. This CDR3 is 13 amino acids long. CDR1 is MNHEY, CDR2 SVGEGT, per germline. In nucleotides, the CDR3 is TGTGCCAGCAGTTCCCAGATTAACTATGGCTACACCTTC. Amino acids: CASSSQINYGYTF.

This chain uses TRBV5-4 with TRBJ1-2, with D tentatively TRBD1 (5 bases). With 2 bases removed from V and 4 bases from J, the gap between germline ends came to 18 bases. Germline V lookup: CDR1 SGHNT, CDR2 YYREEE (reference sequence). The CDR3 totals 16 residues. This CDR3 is CASSLPPGGDGYGYTF. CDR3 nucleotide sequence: TGTGCCAGCAGCTTACCGCCCGGAGGGGACGGCTATGGCTACACCTTC.

CDR3 sequence (DNA): TGTGCCAGCAGTGAAAACAGTTATAGCAATCAGCCCCAGCATTTT. It specifies CASSENSYSNQPQHF. The chain couples TRBV2 to TRBJ1-5; D is unclear. Trimming took 2 bases from V and 0 from J, leaving 8 bases between them. Germline V lookup: CDR1 SNHLY, CDR2 FYNNEI. The CDR3 runs 15 residues. The complete variable domain, with remaining parts taken from reference TRBV2 and TRBJ1-5, reads EPEVTQTPSHQVTQMGQEVILRCVPISNHLYFYWYRQILGQKVEFLVSFYNNEISEKSEIFDDQFSVERPDGSNFTLKIRSTKLEDSAMYFCASSENSYSNQPQHFGDGTRLSIL.

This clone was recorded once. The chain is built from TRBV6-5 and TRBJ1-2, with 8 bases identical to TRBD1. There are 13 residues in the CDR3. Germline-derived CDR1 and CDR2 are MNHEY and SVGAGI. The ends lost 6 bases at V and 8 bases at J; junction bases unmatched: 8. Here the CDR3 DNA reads TGTGCCAGCAGAACAGGGGGAGTGGGAGGCTACACCTTC. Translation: CASRTGGVGGYTF.

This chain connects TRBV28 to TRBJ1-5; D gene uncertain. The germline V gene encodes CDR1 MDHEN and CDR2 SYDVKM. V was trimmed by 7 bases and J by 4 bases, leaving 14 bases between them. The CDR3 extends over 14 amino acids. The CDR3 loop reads CASNPGGRNQPQHF. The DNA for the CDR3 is TGTGCCAGCAACCCGGGAGGGCGGAATCAGCCCCAGCATTTT.

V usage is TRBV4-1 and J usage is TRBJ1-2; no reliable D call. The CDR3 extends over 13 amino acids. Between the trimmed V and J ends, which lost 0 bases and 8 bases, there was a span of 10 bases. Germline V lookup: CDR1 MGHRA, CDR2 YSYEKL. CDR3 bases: TGCGCCAGCAGCCAAGACATGACAACCGGCTACACCTTC. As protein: CASSQDMTTGYTF.

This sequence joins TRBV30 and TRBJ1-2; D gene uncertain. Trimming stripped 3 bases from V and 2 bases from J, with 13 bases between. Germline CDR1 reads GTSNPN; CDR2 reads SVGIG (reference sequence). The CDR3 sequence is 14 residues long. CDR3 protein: CAWRYSVQNYGYTF. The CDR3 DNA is TGTGCCTGGAGGTATTCGGTCCAAAACTATGGCTACACCTTC.

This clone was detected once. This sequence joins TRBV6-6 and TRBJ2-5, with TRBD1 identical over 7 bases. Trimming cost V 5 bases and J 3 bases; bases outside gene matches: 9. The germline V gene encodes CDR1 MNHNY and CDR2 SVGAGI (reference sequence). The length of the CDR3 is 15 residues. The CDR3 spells CASSGGQTGKETQYF. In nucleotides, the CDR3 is TGTGCCAGCAGTGGGGGTCAGACAGGGAAAGAGACCCAGTACTTC.

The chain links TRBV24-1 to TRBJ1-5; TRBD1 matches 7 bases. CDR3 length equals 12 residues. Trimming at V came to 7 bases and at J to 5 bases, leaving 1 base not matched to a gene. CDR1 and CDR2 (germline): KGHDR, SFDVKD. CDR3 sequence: CATSQGDQPQHF. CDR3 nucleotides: TGTGCCACCAGCCAGGGGGATCAGCCCCAGCATTTT.

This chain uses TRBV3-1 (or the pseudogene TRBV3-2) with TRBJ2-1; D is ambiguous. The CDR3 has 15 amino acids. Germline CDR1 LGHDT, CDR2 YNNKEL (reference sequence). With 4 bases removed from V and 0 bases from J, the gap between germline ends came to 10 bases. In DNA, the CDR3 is TGTGCCAGCAGCCCTCAGGATTACTCCTACAATGAGCAGTTCTTC. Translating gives CASSPQDYSYNEQFF.

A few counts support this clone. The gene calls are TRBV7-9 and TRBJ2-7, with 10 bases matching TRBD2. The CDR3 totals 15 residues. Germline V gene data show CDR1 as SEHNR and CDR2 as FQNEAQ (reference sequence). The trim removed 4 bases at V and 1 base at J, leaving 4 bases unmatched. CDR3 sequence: CASSSTSGPSYEQYF. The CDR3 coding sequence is TGTGCCAGCAGCTCGACTAGCGGGCCTTCCTACGAGCAGTACTTC.

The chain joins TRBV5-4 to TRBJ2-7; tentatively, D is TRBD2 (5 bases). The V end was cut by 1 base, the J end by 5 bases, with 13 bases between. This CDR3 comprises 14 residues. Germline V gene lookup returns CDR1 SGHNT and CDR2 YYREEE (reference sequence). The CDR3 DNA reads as TGTGCCAGCAGCTTGTTTGGACTTCTCAACGAGCAGTACTTC. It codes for CASSLFGLLNEQYF.